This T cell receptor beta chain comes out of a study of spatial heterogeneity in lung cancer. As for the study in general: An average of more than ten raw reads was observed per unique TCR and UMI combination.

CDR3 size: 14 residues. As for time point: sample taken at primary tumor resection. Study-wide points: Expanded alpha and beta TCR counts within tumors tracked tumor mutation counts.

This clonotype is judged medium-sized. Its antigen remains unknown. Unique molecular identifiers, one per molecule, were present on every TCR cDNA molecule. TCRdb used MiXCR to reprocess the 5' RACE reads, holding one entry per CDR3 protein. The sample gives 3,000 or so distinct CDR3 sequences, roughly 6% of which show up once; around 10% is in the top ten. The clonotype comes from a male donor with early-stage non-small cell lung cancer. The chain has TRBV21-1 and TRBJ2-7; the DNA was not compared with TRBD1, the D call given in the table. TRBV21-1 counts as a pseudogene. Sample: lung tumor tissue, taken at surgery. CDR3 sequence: CASPKLDRDYEQYF. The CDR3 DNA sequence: TGTGCCAGCCCTAAGTTGGACAGGGATTACGAGCAGTACTTC.